This passage covers 2 T cell receptor beta chains from one sample sequenced in a study of T cells in Graves' hyperthyroidism and ophthalmopathy (dated by TCRdb to about 2019). Library creation used multiplex PCR. Instrument on record: Illumina HiSeq 2000. The TCR beta CDR3 regions were amplified from the RNA transcripts. A first-round RT-PCR of the TCR CDR3 used the HTBI primer set with the Qiagen OneStep RT-PCR kit. TCRdb trimmed the raw reads at Q25, called clones with MiXCR and kept productive beta chains. Merged by CDR3 protein, the rows form single entries marked with the most common genes and DNA. For this sample the table gives 530,000 or so distinct CDR3 sequences, of which under 60% were detected only once. The ten largest clones represent around 7.7% of the sample. Material: peripheral blood or thyroid tissue (not recorded which). These receptors came from a woman younger than 35 with Graves' hyperthyroidism.

CDR3 bases: TGTGCCAGCAGCCAAGTCGCAGGGGGGGACTATGGCTACACCTTC. Translation: CASSQVAGGDYGYTF. This sequence joins TRBV5-6 and TRBJ1-2; 7 nucleotides align to TRBD1. Looked up from germline, CDR1 is SGHDT and CDR2 is YYEEEE. Trimming cost V 4 bases and J 3 bases; bases outside gene matches: 9. There are 15 residues in the CDR3.

This clonotype was recorded at least ten times. The rearrangement joins TRBV19 to TRBJ2-7; TRBD2 agrees at 8 bases. J gave up 4 bases and V 1 base, and 3 bases lay outside the gene matches. There are 14 residues in the CDR3. CDR1 is LNHDA and CDR2 is SQIVND in the germline V gene (reference sequence). The CDR3 spells CASSIVEREYEQYF. The CDR3 DNA follows: TGTGCCAGTAGTATAGTAGAGCGGGAGTACGAGCAGTACTTC.